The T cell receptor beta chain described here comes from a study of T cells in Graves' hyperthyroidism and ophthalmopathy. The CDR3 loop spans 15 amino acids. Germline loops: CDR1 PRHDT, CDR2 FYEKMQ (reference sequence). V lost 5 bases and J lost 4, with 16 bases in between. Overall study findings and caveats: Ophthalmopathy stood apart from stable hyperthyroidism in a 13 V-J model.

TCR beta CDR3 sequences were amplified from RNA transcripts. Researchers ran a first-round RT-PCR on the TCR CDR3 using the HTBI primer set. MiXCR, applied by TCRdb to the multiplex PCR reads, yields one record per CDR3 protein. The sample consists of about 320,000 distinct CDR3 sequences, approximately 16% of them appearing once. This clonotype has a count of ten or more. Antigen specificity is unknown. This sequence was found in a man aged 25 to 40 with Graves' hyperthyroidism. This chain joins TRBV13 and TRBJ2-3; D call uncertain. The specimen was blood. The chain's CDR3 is CASSTPLYTPDTQYF. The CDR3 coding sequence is TGTGCCAGCAGCACCCCTCTATATACACCAGATACGCAGTATTTT.